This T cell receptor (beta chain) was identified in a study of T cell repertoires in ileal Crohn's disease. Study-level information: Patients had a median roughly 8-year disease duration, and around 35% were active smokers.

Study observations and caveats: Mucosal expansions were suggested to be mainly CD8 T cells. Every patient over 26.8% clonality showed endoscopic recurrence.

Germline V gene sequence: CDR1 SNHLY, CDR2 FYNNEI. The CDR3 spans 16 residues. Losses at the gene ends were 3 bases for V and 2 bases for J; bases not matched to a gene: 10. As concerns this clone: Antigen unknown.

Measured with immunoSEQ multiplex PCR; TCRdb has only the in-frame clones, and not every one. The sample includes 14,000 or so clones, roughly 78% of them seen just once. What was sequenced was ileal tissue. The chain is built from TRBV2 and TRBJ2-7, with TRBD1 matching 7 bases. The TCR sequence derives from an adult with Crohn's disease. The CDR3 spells CASSEFKGQNPYEQYF. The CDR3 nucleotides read TGTGCCAGCAGTGAGTTTAAGGGACAGAACCCCTACGAGCAGTACTTC.